This T cell receptor beta chain was identified in a study of T-cell memory formation after mild COVID-19. Across the study: The TCR clusters were mostly specific to one donor.

TCRdb analysed the 5' RACE reads with MiXCR anew, one entry per CDR3 protein. The data hold hundreds of thousands of distinct CDR3 sequences, with approximately 15% observed a single time. Points from the study as a whole: Memory from before infection featured some responding clones, which suggests cross-reactive memory joined.

The CDR3 contains 16 residues. The trim removed 4 bases at V and 3 bases at J, leaving 10 bases unmatched. Per the germline V gene, CDR1 is SGHRS and CDR2 is YFSETQ. Remarks on this clonotype: Its antigen is not identified.

This sequence originates from an adult woman who had mild COVID-19 (a few samples of this study predate the infection). Cell type and time point are not known. J is TRBJ2-5 and V is TRBV5-1, with 9 bases identical to TRBD2. Sequences were obtained from PBMCs or a T cell subset sorted from them (not recorded which). DNA of the CDR3: TGCGCCAGCAGCCCCCGCGGTGGACTAGCGAAAGAGACCCAGTACTTC. It is translated as CASSPRGGLAKETQYF.